Included here is one T cell receptor (beta chain) sequence, with context. An input of about 0.5 to 1 ug of RNA was subjected to reverse transcription using random hexamers. TCRdb called the immunoSEQ multiplex PCR reads again in MiXCR, with one record for every CDR3 protein. This table holds 170,000 or so distinct CDR3 sequences, about 96% found once. The sample comes from a study of CD8 T cells in Susac syndrome. At the level of the study: Patients with Susac syndrome were therapy-naive, on corticosteroids, or on intravenous immunoglobulin alone at the time that blood was drawn.

This TCR was recovered from a human donor with Susac syndrome. The sequencing sample was made of CD4+ T cells from PBMCs.

CDR3 in DNA: TGTGCCAGCAGCCACGGGACAGTGAGAAACTATGGCTACACCTTC. This encodes CASSHGTVRNYGYTF. The V and J genes are TRBV14 and TRBJ1-2; 7 positions match TRBD1. The ends lost 3 bases at V and 2 bases at J; junction bases unmatched: 6. Germline CDR1 and CDR2: SGHDN and FVKESK. CDR3 length: 15 residues.